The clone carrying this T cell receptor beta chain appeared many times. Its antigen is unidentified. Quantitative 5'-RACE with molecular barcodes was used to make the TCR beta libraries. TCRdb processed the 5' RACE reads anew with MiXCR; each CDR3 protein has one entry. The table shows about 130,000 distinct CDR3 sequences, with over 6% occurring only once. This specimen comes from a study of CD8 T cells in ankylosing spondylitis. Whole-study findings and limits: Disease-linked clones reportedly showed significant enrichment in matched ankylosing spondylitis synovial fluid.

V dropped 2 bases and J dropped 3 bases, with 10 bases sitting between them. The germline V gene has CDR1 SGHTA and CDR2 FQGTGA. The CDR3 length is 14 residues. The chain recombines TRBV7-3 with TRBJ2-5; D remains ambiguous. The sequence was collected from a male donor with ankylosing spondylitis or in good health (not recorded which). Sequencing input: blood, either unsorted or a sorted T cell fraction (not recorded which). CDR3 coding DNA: TGTGCCAGCAGCTTAGGATCGGGTAAAGAGACCCAGTACTTC. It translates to CASSLGSGKETQYF.